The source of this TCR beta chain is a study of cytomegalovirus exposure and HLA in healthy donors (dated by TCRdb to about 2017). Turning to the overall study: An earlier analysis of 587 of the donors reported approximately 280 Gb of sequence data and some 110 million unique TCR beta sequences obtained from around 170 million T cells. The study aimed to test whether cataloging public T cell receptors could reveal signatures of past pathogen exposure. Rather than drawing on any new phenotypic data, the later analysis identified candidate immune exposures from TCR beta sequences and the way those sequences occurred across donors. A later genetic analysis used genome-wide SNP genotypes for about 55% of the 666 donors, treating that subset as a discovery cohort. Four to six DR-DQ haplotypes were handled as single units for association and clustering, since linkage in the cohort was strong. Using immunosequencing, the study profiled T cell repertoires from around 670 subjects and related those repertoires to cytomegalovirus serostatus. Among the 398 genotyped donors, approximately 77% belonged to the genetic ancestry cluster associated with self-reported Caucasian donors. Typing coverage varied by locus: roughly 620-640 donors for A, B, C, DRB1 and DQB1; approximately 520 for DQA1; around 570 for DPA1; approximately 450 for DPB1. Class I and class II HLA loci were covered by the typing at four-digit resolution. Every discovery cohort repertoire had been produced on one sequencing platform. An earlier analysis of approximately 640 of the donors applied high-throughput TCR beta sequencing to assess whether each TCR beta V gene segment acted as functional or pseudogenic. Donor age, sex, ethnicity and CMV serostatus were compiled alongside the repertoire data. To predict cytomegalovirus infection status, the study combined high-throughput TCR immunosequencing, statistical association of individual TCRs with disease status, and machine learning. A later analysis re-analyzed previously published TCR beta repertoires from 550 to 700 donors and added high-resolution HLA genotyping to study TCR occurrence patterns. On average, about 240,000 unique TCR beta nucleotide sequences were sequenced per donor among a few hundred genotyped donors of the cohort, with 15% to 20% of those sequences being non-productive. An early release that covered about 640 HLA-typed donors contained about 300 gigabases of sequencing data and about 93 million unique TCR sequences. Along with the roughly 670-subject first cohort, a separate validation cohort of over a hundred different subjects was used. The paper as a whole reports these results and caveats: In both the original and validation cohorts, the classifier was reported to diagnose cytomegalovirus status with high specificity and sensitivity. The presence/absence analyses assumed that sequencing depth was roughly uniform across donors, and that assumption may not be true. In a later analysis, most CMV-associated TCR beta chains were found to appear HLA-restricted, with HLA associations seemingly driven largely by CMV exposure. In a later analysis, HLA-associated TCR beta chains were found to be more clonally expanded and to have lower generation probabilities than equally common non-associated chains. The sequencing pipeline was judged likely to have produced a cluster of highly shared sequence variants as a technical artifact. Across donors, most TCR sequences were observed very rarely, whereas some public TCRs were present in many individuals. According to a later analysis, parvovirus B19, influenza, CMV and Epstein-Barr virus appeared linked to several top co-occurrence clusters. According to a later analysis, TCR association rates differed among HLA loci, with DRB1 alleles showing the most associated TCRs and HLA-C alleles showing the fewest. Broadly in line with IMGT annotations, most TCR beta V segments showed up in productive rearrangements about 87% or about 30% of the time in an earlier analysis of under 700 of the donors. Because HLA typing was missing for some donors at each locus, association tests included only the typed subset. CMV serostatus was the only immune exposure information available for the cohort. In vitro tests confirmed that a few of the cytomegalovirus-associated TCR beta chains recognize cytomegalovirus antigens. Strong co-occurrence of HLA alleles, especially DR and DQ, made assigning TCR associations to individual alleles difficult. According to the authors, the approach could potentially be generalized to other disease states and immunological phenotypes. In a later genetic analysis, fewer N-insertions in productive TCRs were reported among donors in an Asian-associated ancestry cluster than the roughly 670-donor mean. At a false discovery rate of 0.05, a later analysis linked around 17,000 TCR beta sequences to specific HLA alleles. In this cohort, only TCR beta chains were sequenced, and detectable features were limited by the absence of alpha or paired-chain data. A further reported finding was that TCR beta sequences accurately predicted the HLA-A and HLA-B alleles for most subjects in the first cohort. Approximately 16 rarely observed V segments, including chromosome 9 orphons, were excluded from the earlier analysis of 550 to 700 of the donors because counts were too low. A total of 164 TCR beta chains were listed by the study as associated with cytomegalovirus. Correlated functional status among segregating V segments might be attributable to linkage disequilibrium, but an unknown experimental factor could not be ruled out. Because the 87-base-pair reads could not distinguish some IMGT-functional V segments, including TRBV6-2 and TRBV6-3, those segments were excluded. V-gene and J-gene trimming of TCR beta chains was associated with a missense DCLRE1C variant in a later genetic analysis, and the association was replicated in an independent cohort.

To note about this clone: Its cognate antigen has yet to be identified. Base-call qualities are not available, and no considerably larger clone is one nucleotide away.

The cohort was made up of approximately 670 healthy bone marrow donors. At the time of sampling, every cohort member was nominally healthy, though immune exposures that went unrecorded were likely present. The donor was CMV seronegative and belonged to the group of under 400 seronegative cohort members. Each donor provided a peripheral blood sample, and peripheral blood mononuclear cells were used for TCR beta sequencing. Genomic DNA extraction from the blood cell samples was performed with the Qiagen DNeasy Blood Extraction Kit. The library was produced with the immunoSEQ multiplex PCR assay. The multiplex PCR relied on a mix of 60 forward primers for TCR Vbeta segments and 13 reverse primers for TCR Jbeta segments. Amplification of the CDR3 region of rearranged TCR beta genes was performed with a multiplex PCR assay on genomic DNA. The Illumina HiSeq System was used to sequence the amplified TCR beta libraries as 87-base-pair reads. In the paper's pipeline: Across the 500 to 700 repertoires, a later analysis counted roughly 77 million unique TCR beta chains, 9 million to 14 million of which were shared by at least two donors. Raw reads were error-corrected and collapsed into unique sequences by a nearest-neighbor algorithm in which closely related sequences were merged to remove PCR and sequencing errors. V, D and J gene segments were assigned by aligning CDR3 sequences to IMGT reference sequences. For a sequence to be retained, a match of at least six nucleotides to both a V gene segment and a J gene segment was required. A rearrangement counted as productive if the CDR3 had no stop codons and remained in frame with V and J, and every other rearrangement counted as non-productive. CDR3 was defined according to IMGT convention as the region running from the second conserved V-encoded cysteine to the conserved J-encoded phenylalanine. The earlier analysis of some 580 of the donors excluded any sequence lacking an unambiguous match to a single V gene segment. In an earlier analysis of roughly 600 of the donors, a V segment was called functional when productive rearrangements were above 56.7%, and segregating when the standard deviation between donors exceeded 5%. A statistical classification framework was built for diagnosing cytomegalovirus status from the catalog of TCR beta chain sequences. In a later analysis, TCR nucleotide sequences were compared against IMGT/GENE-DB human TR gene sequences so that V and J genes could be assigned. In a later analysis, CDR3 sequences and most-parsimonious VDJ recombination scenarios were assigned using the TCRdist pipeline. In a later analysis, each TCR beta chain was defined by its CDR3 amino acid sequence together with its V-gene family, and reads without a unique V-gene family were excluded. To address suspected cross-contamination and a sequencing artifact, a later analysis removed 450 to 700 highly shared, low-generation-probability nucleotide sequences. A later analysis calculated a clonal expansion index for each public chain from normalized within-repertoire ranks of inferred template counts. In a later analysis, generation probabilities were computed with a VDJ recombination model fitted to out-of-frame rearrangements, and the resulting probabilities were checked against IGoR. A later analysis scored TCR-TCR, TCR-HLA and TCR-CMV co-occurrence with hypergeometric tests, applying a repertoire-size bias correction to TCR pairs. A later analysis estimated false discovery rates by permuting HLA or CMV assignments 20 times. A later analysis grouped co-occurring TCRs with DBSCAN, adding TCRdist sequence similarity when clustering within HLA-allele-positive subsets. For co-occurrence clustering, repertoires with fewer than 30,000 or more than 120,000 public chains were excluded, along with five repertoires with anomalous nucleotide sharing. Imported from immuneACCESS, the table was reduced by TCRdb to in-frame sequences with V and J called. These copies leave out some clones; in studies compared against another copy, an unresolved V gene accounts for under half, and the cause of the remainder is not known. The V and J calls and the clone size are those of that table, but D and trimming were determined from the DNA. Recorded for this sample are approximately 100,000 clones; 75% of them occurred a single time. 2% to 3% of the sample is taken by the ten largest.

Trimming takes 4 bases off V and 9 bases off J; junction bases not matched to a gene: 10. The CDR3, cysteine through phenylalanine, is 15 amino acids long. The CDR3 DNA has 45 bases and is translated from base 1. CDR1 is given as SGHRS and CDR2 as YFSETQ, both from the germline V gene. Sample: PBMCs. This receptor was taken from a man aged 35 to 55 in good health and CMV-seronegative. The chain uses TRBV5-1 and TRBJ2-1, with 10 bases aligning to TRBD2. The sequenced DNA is TGCGCCAGCAGCCACTCAAGCGGGGGGGCCTTTGAGCAGTTCTTC. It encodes CASSHSSGGAFEQFF. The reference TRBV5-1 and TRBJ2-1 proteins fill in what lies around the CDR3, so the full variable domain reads KAGVTQTPRYLIKTRGQQVTLSCSPISGHRSVSWYQQTPGQGLQFLFEYFSETQRNKGNFPGRFSGRQFSNSRSEMNVSTLELGDSALYLCASSHSSGGAFEQFFGPGTRLTVL.